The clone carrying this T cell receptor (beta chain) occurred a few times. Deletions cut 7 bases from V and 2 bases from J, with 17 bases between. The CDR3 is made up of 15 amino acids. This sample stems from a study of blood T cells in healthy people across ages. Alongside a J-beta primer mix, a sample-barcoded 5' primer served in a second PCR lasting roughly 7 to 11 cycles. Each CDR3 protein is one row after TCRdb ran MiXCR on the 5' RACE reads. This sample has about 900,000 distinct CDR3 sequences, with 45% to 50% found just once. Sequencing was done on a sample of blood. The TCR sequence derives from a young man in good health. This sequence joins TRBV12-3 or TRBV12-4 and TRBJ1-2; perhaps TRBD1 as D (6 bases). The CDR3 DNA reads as TGTGCCAGCATCGAAGGGGGGCTTAGGAACTATGGCTACACCTTC. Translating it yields CASIEGGLRNYGYTF.